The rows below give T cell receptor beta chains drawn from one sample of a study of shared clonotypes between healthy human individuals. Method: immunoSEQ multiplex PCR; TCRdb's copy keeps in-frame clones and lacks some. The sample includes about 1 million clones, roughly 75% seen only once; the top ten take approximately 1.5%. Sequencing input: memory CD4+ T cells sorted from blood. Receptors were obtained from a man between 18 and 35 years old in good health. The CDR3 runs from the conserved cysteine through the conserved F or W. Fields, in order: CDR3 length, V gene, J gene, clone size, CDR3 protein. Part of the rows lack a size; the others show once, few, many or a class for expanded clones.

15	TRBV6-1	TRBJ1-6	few	CASSEAYTGNSPLHF
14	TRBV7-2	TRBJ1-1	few	CASRSGTGSGEAFF
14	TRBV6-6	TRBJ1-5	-	CASSYSRGKEPQHF
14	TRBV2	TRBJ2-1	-	CASSLGLADNEQFF
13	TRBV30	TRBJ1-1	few	CAWSVSGGTEAFF
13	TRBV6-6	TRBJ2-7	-	CASSYDRVGEQYF
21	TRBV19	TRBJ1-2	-	CASSPFRLGPGQGRELNGYTF
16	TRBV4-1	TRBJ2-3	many	CASSQDWLPSTDTQYF
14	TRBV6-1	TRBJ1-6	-	CASSENPAVSPLHF
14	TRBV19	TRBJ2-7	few	CASSIRDGSYEQYF
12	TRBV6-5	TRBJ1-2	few	CASRTITGGYTF
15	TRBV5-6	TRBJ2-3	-	CASSLLAGGTDTQYF
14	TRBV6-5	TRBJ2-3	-	CASSSGQGGDTQYF
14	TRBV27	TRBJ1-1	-	CASSPNRENTEAFF
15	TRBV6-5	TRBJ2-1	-	CASSLQLLGGSGQFF
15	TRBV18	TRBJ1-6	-	CASSPGRAYNSPLHF
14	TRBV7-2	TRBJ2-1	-	CASSLGLAVPEQFF
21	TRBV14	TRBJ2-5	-	CASSLRTNPSGRALEGETQYF
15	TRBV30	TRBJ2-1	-	CAWTRGTSEYSEQFF
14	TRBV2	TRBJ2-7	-	CASTRGLEGRKQYF
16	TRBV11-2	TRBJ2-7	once	CASSLRGQGASYEQYF
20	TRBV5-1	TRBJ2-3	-	CASSLVGWLAGFSSTDTQYF
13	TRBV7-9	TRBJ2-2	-	CASSLLGTGELFF
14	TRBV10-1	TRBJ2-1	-	CASSALAGEVEQFF
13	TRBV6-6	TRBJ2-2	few	CASSFRYTGELFF
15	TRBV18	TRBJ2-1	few	CASSPSSGSKNEQFF
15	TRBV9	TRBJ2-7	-	CASSRGPDSPYEQYF
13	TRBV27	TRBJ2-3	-	CASKQTSTDTQYF
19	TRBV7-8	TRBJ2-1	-	CASSSKLRTSANSYNEQFF
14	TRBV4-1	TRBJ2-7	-	CASSQDRWPYEQYF
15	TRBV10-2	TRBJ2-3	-	CASRETGGVGDTQYF
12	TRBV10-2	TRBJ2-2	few	CASSEYTGELFF
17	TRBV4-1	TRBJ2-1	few	CASSLLIGTTSYNEQFF
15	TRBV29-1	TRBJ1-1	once	CSVGQGKNKITEAFF
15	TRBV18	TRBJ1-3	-	CASSPDRPSGNTIYF
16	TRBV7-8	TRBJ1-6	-	CASSLAEDSYNSPLHF
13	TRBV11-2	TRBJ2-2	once	CASSPPGPSQLFF
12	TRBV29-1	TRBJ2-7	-	CSASRSGNEQYF
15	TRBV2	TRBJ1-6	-	CASRREGQVNSPLHF
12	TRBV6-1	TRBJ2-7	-	CASRTDYYEQYF
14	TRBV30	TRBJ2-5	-	CAWSVRDGRETQYF
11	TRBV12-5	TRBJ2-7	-	CASGLGAEQYF
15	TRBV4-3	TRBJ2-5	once	CASSQATGGTETQYF
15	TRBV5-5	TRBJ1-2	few	CASRPRGEGTYGYTF
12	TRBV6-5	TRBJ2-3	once	CASIGETDTQYF
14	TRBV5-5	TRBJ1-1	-	CASSLGQMNTEAFF
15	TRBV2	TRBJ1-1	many	CASSSPATRTLTAFF
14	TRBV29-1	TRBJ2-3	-	CSVELQGARDTQYF
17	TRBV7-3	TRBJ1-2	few	CASSLTGTGGGRRGYTF
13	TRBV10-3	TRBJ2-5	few	CAISESAQETQYF
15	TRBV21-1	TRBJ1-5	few	CASSKVGVGTQPQHF
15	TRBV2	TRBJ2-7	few	CASREREATYYEQYF
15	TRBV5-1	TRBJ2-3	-	CASSPLAGGTDTQYF
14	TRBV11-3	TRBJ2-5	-	CASSPGGRGETQYF
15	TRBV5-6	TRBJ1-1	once	CASSSLGQKNTEAFF
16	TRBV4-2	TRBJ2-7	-	CASSQEPGGYSYEQYF
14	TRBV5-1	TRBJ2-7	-	CASSGGQGPYEQYF